These T cell receptor beta chains were read from a single sample in a study of shared clonotypes between healthy human individuals. The protocol was immunoSEQ multiplex PCR, while the TCRdb copy is restricted to in-frame clones and leaves out a portion. Here the sample spans about 2.4 million clones, roughly 92% being singletons. Source material: naive CD4+ T cells sorted from blood. The receptor source for this set is a man younger than 35 in good health. The CDR3 runs from the conserved cysteine through the conserved F or W. The D gene is left open where the match is weak. Size is omitted from some rows. Given values are once, few, many or a class for expanded clones.

TRBJ2-3 TRBV13 TRBD2 - CASSLRAGGVTDTQYF TGTGCCAGCAGCCTCCGAGCGGGGGGTGTCACAGATACGCAGTATTTT
TRBJ2-6 TRBV19 - - CASSKIDFRVGGANVLTF TGTGCCAGTAGTAAAATTGACTTCAGGGTTGGAGGGGCCAACGTCCTGACTTTC
TRBJ1-6 TRBV10-3 - few CAISESSNSPLHF TGTGCCATCAGTGAGTCGAGTAATTCACCCCTCCACTTT
TRBJ2-1 TRBV5-6 TRBD2 - CASSFLGLAGSYNEQFF TGTGCCAGCAGCTTTCTAGGACTAGCGGGATCTTACAATGAGCAGTTCTTC
TRBJ2-1 TRBV7-6 TRBD2 - CASSPLRGESYNEQFF TGTGCCAGCAGCCCGCTTCGGGGGGAGTCCTACAATGAGCAGTTCTTC
TRBJ2-1 TRBV4-3 - once CASSSTGSGLSGEQFF TGCGCCAGCAGCTCCACCGGGAGTGGTCTGTCGGGGGAGCAGTTCTTC
TRBJ2-1 TRBV16 TRBD2 - CASSPLLAGGNNEQFF TGTGCCAGCAGCCCACTCCTAGCGGGGGGTAACAATGAGCAGTTCTTC
TRBJ2-7 TRBV5-1 TRBD2 - CASSLGTSVGYEQYF TGCGCCAGCAGCTTGGGTACTAGCGTCGGGTACGAGCAGTACTTC
TRBJ2-2 TRBV4-1 - - CASSQVPGVIPGELFF TGCGCCAGCAGCCAAGTCCCGGGCGTAATACCCGGGGAGCTGTTTTTT
TRBJ2-4 TRBV18 TRBD1 - CASSPTGEAKNIQYF TGTGCCAGCTCACCTACAGGGGAAGCCAAAAACATTCAGTACTTC
TRBJ2-5 TRBV5-4 - - CASSLSGQETQYF TGTGCCAGCAGCTTGAGCGGGCAAGAGACCCAGTACTTC
TRBJ2-2 TRBV19 - - CASISENTGELFF TGTGCCAGTATAAGCGAGAACACCGGGGAGCTGTTTTTT
TRBJ2-1 TRBV12-2 - once CADLLGDEVAGVGWINEQFF TGTGCAGACCTCTTGGGGGATGAAGTAGCGGGAGTGGGCTGGATCAATGAGCAGTTCTTC
TRBJ2-7 TRBV6-5 - - CASSYSKVRAYEQYF TGTGCCAGCAGTTACTCGAAGGTGAGGGCCTACGAGCAGTACTTC
TRBJ1-1 TRBV28 - once CASRKAGGLNTEAFF TGTGCCAGCAGGAAGGCGGGGGGCCTGAACACTGAAGCTTTCTTT
TRBJ2-3 TRBV10-1 - - CASSESRPGSSTDTQYF TGCGCCAGCAGTGAGTCGAGGCCGGGGTCAAGCACAGATACGCAGTATTTT
TRBJ1-4 TRBV30 TRBD1 once CAWSEGQGIRGEKLFF TGTGCCTGGAGTGAAGGACAGGGGATTCGAGGTGAAAAACTGTTTTTT
TRBJ2-5 TRBV5-1 TRBD2 - CASSLAPSGGARETQYF TGCGCCAGCAGCTTGGCCCCTAGCGGGGGGGCTCGGGAGACCCAGTACTTC
TRBJ1-2 TRBV5-6 - - CASSCRRVLSLYGYTF TGTGCCAGCAGCTGCCGCCGGGTCCTATCCCTCTATGGCTACACCTTC
TRBJ2-4 TRBV27 - - CAVSPSTGVRNIQYF TGTGCCGTCTCACCGTCGACGGGAGTGAGAAACATTCAGTACTTC
TRBJ2-1 TRBV11-2 TRBD1 once CASSQGGTGGYNEQFF TGTGCCAGCAGTCAAGGGGGGACAGGGGGCTACAATGAGCAGTTCTTC
TRBJ2-1 TRBV10-3 TRBD1 - CAISDDRVGEQFF TGTGCCATCAGTGATGACAGGGTGGGTGAGCAGTTCTTC
TRBJ2-7 TRBV6-5 - - CASSRQGNEQYF TGTGCCAGCAGTCGCCAAGGGAACGAGCAGTACTTC
TRBJ1-2 TRBV4-2 - - CASSHQGGKGDYGYTF TGTGCCAGCAGCCACCAAGGGGGGAAGGGAGACTATGGCTACACCTTC
TRBJ2-2 TRBV5-1 - - CASSLGSARSTGELFF TGCGCCAGCAGCTTGGGATCTGCCCGAAGCACCGGGGAGCTGTTTTTT
TRBJ1-1 TRBV30 - few CAWSVLRMGAVRTEAFF TGTGCCTGGAGTGTACTTAGGATGGGGGCGGTTCGGACTGAAGCTTTCTTT
TRBJ1-1 TRBV2 - - CASSVGSNTEAFF TGTGCCAGCAGTGTGGGATCGAACACTGAAGCTTTCTTT
TRBJ1-2 TRBV2 - - CASRLTGNYGYTF TGTGCCAGCAGGCTGACAGGAAACTATGGCTACACCTTC
TRBJ2-5 TRBV13 TRBD1 few CASSVGQGLQETQYF TGTGCCAGCAGCGTGGGACAGGGGCTCCAGGAGACCCAGTACTTC
TRBJ2-3 TRBV9 TRBD1 - CASSALPGQGFTDTQYF TGTGCCAGCAGCGCGCTTCCGGGACAGGGGTTCACAGATACGCAGTATTTT
TRBJ1-2 TRBV5-1 TRBD1 - CASGAGQGANGYTF TGCGCCAGCGGGGCGGGACAGGGGGCTAATGGCTACACCTTC
TRBJ2-5 TRBV2 - once CASSVGTFLAQETQYF TGTGCCAGCAGTGTGGGGACGTTTCTAGCTCAGGAGACCCAGTACTTC
TRBJ1-5 TRBV19 - - CATRATANQPQHF TGTGCCACCCGGGCCACCGCCAATCAGCCCCAGCATTTT
TRBJ2-7 TRBV7-2 - few CASSLDGVTQQYF TGTGCCAGCAGCTTAGACGGGGTTACGCAGCAGTACTTC
TRBJ1-1 TRBV7-9 TRBD1 - CASSNLLTGPQEAFF TGTGCCAGCAGCAACCTATTGACAGGGCCTCAGGAAGCTTTCTTT
TRBJ1-3 TRBV4-3 - once CASSQELGYSGNTIYF TGCGCCAGCAGCCAAGAACTGGGATACTCTGGAAACACCATATATTTT
TRBJ2-7 TRBV4-1 TRBD1 - CASGPGQGTHEQYF TGCGCCAGCGGTCCGGGACAGGGCACCCACGAGCAGTACTTC
TRBJ2-1 TRBV18 - - CASSPTLGIHEQFF TGTGCCAGCTCACCTACACTAGGTATCCATGAGCAGTTCTTC
TRBJ2-2 TRBV19 - few CASSNQANTGELFF TGTGCCAGTAGTAACCAGGCCAACACCGGGGAGCTGTTTTTT
TRBJ2-5 TRBV7-2 TRBD2 - CASSPGLAEETQYF TGTGCCAGCAGCCCCGGACTAGCGGAAGAGACCCAGTACTTC
TRBJ1-4 TRBV28 TRBD1 - CASSLAGGREKLFF TGTGCCAGCAGTTTAGCAGGGGGCCGGGAAAAACTGTTTTTT
TRBJ1-6 TRBV30 - - CAWTGETYSPLHF TGTGCCTGGACGGGTGAAACGTATTCACCCCTCCACTTT
TRBJ2-3 TRBV5-4 - - CASSLAGGPGTDTQYF TGTGCCAGCAGCTTGGCCGGTGGGCCGGGCACAGATACGCAGTATTTT
TRBJ2-1 TRBV11-3 TRBD2 once CASSLGSGGAAEQFF TGTGCCAGCAGCTTAGGAAGCGGGGGGGCAGCTGAGCAGTTCTTC